The sequence of this T cell receptor (beta chain) was determined in a study of T cell responses to AZD1222 COVID-19 vaccine. Findings and limits, study-wide: Spike-specific TCRs gained breadth and depth after people received two AZD1222 doses.

In regard to this clone: The antigen is unknown.

Measured with immunoSEQ multiplex PCR; TCRdb has only the in-frame clones, and not every one. The repertoire has around 120,000 clones, under 90% of them found once; the top ten carry 6.5% to 9.5%. Germline CDR1 MDHEN, CDR2 SYDVKM. Trimming took 5 bases from V and 3 from J, leaving 14 bases between them. CDR3 length: 15 amino acids. The clonotype originates from an adult in good health. Here the sequenced sample was peripheral blood, taken on day 0 of AZD1222 vaccination. This rearrangement joins TRBV28 to TRBJ1-5; the D gene is possibly TRBD1 (6 bases). The CDR3 reads CASSPPGGHNQPQHF. As DNA, the CDR3 is TGTGCCAGCAGTCCCCCCGGGGGACACAATCAGCCCCAGCATTTT.